Listed here is a single T cell receptor beta chain. There is no known antigen for this receptor. Base qualities are not recorded, but no much larger clone differs from it by a single base. The sample comes from a study of T cell changes during pregnancy in multiple sclerosis (dated 2019 in TCRdb). Background for the entire study: The study examined how the T cell repertoire changed over the course of pregnancy in women with multiple sclerosis.

Libraries were made using the immunoSEQ multiplex PCR assay. TCRdb took this table from immuneACCESS and kept in-frame rearrangements with V and J called. Such tables lack part of the clones; where checked against another copy, unresolved V genes explain under half of the gap, and the rest is unexplained. Recorded for this sample are 40,000 to 55,000 clones; approximately 94% of them occurred a single time. The ten largest clones capture about 4.1% of the sample. The trim is 0 bases for V and 4 bases for J, with a gap of 13 bases between the germline ends. There are 16 amino acids in the CDR3, from cysteine to phenylalanine inclusive. The CDR3 DNA has 48 bases and is translated from base 1. Looking up the germline V gene yields CDR1 SGDLS and CDR2 YYNGEE.

Source: CD8+ T cells from peripheral blood mononuclear cells, taken in the first trimester of pregnancy. The sequence is built from TRBV9 and TRBJ2-2; the D segment could be TRBD2, given 6 matching bases. The clonotype comes from a female donor with multiple sclerosis, enrolled in a pregnancy study. For the CDR3, the sequence is CASSVGSRTTTGELFF. The nucleotides are TGTGCCAGCAGCGTAGGGTCTAGGACTACCACCGGGGAGCTGTTTTTT.